This T cell receptor (beta chain) was captured in a study of blood T cell repertoires in COVID-19. This table comes from immunoSEQ multiplex PCR, and its TCRdb copy is limited to in-frame clones, with some not included. Of around 88,000 clones detected, 70% to 90% appear once; the ten largest clones hold 2.9%. Germline CDR1 SGHTA, CDR2 FQGTGA. V was trimmed by 3 bases and J by 1 base, leaving 9 bases between them. The CDR3 runs 15 residues. V gene TRBV7-3 combines with J gene TRBJ2-2, with D perhaps TRBD1 (6 bases). The sequence derives from a woman older than 75 with acute or convalescent COVID-19. The source material was peripheral blood. The CDR3 region has the DNA TGTGCCAGCAGCTTGACAGGAGGGAACACCGGGGAGCTGTTTTTT. The encoded protein is CASSLTGGNTGELFF.